This TCR beta chain was recovered during a study of T-cell memory formation after mild COVID-19. Whole-study context: In these data, TCR clusters were largely donor specific.

This clonotype was picked up a small number of times. Its specificity is not known. MiXCR, run by TCRdb on the 5' RACE reads, gives a single entry per CDR3 protein. The data contain hundreds of thousands of distinct CDR3 sequences, 15% to 20% of them singletons. The study, taken as a whole, reports: CD4+ clones that contracted lay mainly in CM and EM; CD8+ ones lay in EMRA.

The germline gives CDR1 SGHRS, CDR2 YFSETQ. The CDR3 has 15 residues. The trim removed 0 bases at V and 0 bases at J, leaving 1 base unmatched. J is TRBJ2-3 and V is TRBV5-1; 7 bases line up with TRBD1. Sequenced material: PBMCs or a T cell subset sorted from them (not recorded which). The source is a man younger than 35 who had mild COVID-19 (a few samples of this study predate the infection). Cell type and time point are not known. This CDR3 reads CASSLAGQSTDTQYF. The DNA of the CDR3 is TGCGCCAGCAGCTTGGCGGGACAGAGCACAGATACGCAGTATTTT.